This T cell receptor (beta chain) was observed in a study of early T cells in non-severe SARS-CoV-2 infection. Study conclusions and caveats: Matching with VDJdb favored anti-spike CD8 responses (missing private and CD4 specificities).

Researchers tagged individual cDNA molecules with unique molecular identifiers. MiXCR, run by TCRdb on the 5' RACE reads, gives a single entry per CDR3 protein. This table holds about 55,000 distinct CDR3 sequences, approximately 13% found once. Losses at the gene ends were 6 bases for V and 0 bases for J; bases not matched to a gene: 2. CDR1 is SQVTM, CDR2 ANQGSEA, per germline. This CDR3 region has 13 residues. In the case of this clonotype: Its antigen is not identified.

V usage is TRBV29-1 and J usage is TRBJ1-1; 9 bases are shared with TRBD1. The receptor was isolated from an adult who was a healthcare worker with PCR-confirmed SARS-CoV-2 infection or an uninfected control (not recorded which). The specimen was whole blood, collected at baseline. The CDR3 nucleotides read TGCAGCGTCCGGACAGGGGTGAACACTGAAGCTTTCTTT. It specifies CSVRTGVNTEAFF.